Reported below is one TCR beta chain. Germline V CDR1 and CDR2: SGHTA, FQGNSA. This CDR3 is 13 amino acids long. Trimming removed 1 base at V and 7 bases at J, with 7 bases between. Data came from immunoSEQ multiplex PCR; TCRdb stores just in-frame clones and leaves some out. There are 20,000 to 25,000 clones in the sample; more than 85% occur only once, and approximately 2.9% lies in the top ten. The data originate from a study of T cells in localized non-small cell lung cancer. The chain employs TRBV7-2 and TRBJ2-2; the D is unclear. This clonotype was sampled from a woman between 35 and 70 years old with stage I lung adenocarcinoma. The sample here was peripheral blood, taken before any cancer treatment. For the CDR3, the DNA is TGTGCCAGCAGCTTAGTACTCGGCGGGGAGCTGTTTTTT. Protein: CASSLVLGGELFF.